Listed below are T cell receptor beta chains from one sample, sequenced in a study of beta chain features in type 1 diabetes. Libraries were prepared by immunoSEQ multiplex PCR; TCRdb keeps only in-frame clonotypes and omits some of them. The sample carries some 700,000 clones, about an eighth recorded once. The sample was naive CD4+ T cells from blood. The source of these receptors is a man younger than 30 with type 1 diabetes. CDR3s include the opening cysteine and the closing phenylalanine or tryptophan. The D gene is left open where the match is weak. Size is omitted from some rows. Given values are once, few, many or a class for expanded clones.

V	length	size	D	J	CDR3	DNA
TRBV29-1	14	few	TRBD1	TRBJ2-5	CSATGSPGQETQYF	TGCAGCGCGACAGGGAGTCCGGGCCAAGAGACCCAGTACTTC
TRBV28	14	few	-	TRBJ2-5	CASSLGQAWGTQYF	TGTGCCAGCAGTTTGGGGCAGGCCTGGGGGACCCAGTACTTC
TRBV4-1	16	-	-	TRBJ1-1	CASSQVGLGARTEAFF	TGCGCCAGCAGCCAAGTGGGTTTGGGGGCGCGGACTGAAGCTTTCTTT
TRBV19	12	-	-	TRBJ1-1	CASKGRNTEAFF	TGTGCCAGTAAAGGGAGGAACACTGAAGCTTTCTTT
TRBV4-1	13	few	TRBD2	TRBJ2-4	CASSQDTSGDSYF	TGCGCCAGCAGCCAAGATACTAGCGGGGATTCGTACTTC
TRBV15	14	-	-	TRBJ2-4	CATSRDLAKNIQYF	TGTGCCACCAGCAGAGATCTAGCCAAAAACATTCAGTACTTC
TRBV2	14	-	-	TRBJ2-7	CASTMGPHGTAQYF	TGTGCCAGCACCATGGGCCCCCACGGGACCGCGCAGTACTTC
TRBV30	12	few	-	TRBJ1-1	CAWRQGTTEAFF	TGTGCCTGGAGACAGGGCACCACTGAAGCTTTCTTT
TRBV7-2	12	-	-	TRBJ1-1	CASSPTRTEAFF	TGTGCCAGCAGCCCCACTCGTACTGAAGCTTTCTTT
TRBV2	14	few	-	TRBJ1-3	CASSTGSSGNTIYF	TGTGCCAGCAGTACAGGCTCCTCTGGAAACACCATATATTTT
TRBV30	16	-	-	TRBJ1-2	CAWSVGAGASNYGYTF	TGTGCCTGGAGTGTAGGGGCCGGAGCTTCTAACTATGGCTACACCTTC
TRBV2	17	-	TRBD2	TRBJ2-3	CASSELAGGLGTDTQYF	TGTGCCAGCAGTGAGCTAGCGGGGGGGCTGGGCACAGATACGCAGTATTTT
TRBV2	14	few	TRBD1	TRBJ2-4	CASRREQGKNIQYF	TGTGCCAGCAGGAGGGAACAGGGGAAAAACATTCAGTACTTC
TRBV6-5	15	-	TRBD1	TRBJ2-7	CASSYSTGGGYEQYF	TGTGCCAGCAGTTACTCCACAGGGGGTGGTTACGAGCAGTACTTC
TRBV27	14	-	TRBD1	TRBJ2-1	CASSPGTAYNEQFF	TGTGCCAGCAGCCCCGGGACAGCCTACAATGAGCAGTTCTTC
TRBV11-3	16	few	TRBD1	TRBJ1-1	CASSPRGTGGRTEAFF	TGTGCCAGCAGCCCCCGTGGGACAGGGGGTAGGACTGAAGCTTTCTTT
TRBV10-3	13	few	-	TRBJ1-1	CAISGGDGTEAFF	TGTGCCATCAGTGGCGGGGACGGGACTGAAGCTTTCTTT